Sequencing of this T cell receptor (beta chain) was carried out in a study of blood T cell repertoires in COVID-19. Study at large: The analysed material was cDNA or gDNA that came from T cells, B-cell-depleted T cells, or PBMCs.

Methods used by the authors: Using reference gene primer amplification, nucleated cell counts were estimated. Only in-frame clones appear in the TCRdb table, and some are missing; sequencing was by immunoSEQ multiplex PCR. From that table come the V and J calls and clone size; the DNA was used to work out D and trimming. The table has about 92,000 clones, approximately 86% seen once. In germline, CDR1 is LNHDA, CDR2 SQIVND (reference sequence). V shed 7 bases and J shed 1 base, with 10 bases lying between them. The CDR3 is 13 residues long. The sequencing sample was made of peripheral blood. This receptor was obtained from a human donor in a cohort sampled during active COVID-19. The chain is built from TRBV19 and TRBJ1-1; D gene unclear. As DNA, the CDR3 is TGTGCCAGTACCCCGACACCGAACACTGAAGCTTTCTTT. Translation gives CASTPTPNTEAFF. The complete variable domain, with remaining parts taken from reference TRBV19 and TRBJ1-1, reads DGGITQSPKYLFRKEGQNVTLSCEQNLNHDAMYWYRQDPGQGLRLIYYSQIVNDFQKGDIAEGYSVSREKKESFPLTVTSAQKNPTAFYLCASTPTPNTEAFFGQGTRLTVV.